This T cell receptor (beta chain) comes out of a study of blood T cell repertoires in COVID-19 (TCRdb year 2020). With regard to the full study: Collaborator samples came from the United States, Italy and Spain and covered acute and convalescent phases of COVID-19. The prospective study material was composed of cDNA or gDNA derived from T cells, B-cell-depleted T cells, or PBMCs. Where available, HLA class I and class II types were taken from metadata supplied by the sample provider and were not determined by assay-based typing. The dataset comprised deeply sampled blood TCRbeta repertoires from subjects exposed to, actively infected with, or recovered from COVID-19. Samples were obtained from the ongoing ImmuneRACE study (first 160 participants) and from 950 to 1,500 subjects provided by 6 global collaborators. A de-identified subject ID, COVID-19 status, age in years and sex were almost always included in the sample metadata. The repertoires were made available in a free public database intended to serve as a resource for research on the immune response to SARS-CoV-2.

Germline trimming amounts to 5 bases on V and 5 bases on J, with 3 as the count of junction bases outside the gene matches. The germline V gene sets CDR1 to SGHAT and CDR2 to FQNNGV. Including the terminal cysteine and phenylalanine, the CDR3 comprises 14 residues. The CDR3 DNA has 42 bases and is translated from base 1. The immunoSEQ Assay, a bias-controlled multiplex PCR, was used to amplify TCRbeta CDR3 regions from genomic DNA. The authors' pipeline ran thus. Within the assay, amplification of reference gene primers was used to estimate how many nucleated cells each sample contained. Sequence reads were collapsed and filtered to measure the absolute abundance of every unique TCRbeta CDR3 rearrangement. Productive Simpson clonality was computed per sample as the square root of Simpson's diversity index over productive rearrangements. In TCRdb, the immuneACCESS table is reduced to in-frame sequences with V and J assigned. These tables do not hold every clone; where another copy was compared, an unresolved V gene accounts for under half, and the others remain unexplained. V and J calls and clone size are copied from that table; D and trimming were computed from the DNA. The table for this sample lists 400,000 to 500,000 clones; roughly 90% of them were counted only once. Together, the top ten hold approximately 1.4% of the sample.

Whole blood was collected in K2EDTA tubes by collaborating institutions according to the institutions' own protocols. For TCRbeta analysis, collaborator samples were shipped as frozen whole blood, as isolated PBMCs, or as DNA extracted from either sample type. Study-wide conclusions, independent of this receptor: The amount of clinical and demographic metadata varied by source and participant and was provided uncurated.

About this clone itself: Its antigen remains undetermined. Base qualities are not provided; no much larger clone lies one nucleotide away.

This TCR derives from a woman in her twenties or thirties with active or convalescent COVID-19. What was sequenced was peripheral blood. The sequence is built from TRBV11-2 and TRBJ1-2, with 12 junctional bases fitting TRBD1. CDR3 region: CASSPGQGAYGYTF. In nucleotide form, the sequence is TGTGCCAGCAGCCCGGGACAGGGGGCGTATGGCTACACCTTC.